The rows below give T cell receptor beta chains drawn from one sample of a study of blood T cell repertoires in COVID-19. Produced via immunoSEQ multiplex PCR; TCRdb's table is partial and in-frame only. This table has 250,000 to 300,000 clones, 81% appearing once. The sequenced material came from peripheral blood. The receptors come from a woman aged 55-69 years with active or convalescent COVID-19. Each CDR3 is given with its conserved first and last residue. D genes are given only for firm matches. Size is omitted from some rows. Given values are once, few, many or a class for expanded clones.

CDR3 protein | CDR3 DNA | J gene | clone size | D gene | V gene
CASSPGTGGQKLFF | TGCGCCAGCAGCCCCGGGACAGGGGGCCAAAAACTGTTTTTT | TRBJ1-4 | . | TRBD1 | TRBV10-2
CASSSRQGDYNEQFF | TGTGCCAGCAGCTCTCGCCAGGGGGACTACAATGAGCAGTTCTTC | TRBJ2-1 | . | TRBD1 | TRBV7-3
CASSPHPGGAPGELFF | TGTGCCAGCAGCCCCCACCCCGGGGGGGCTCCCGGGGAGCTGTTTTTT | TRBJ2-2 | . | TRBD2 | TRBV7-9
CASRVRGNTEAFF | TGTGCCAGCAGAGTCAGGGGTAACACTGAAGCTTTCTTT | TRBJ1-1 | once | . | TRBV27
CSVESGQGFYGYTF | TGCAGCGTTGAGTCGGGACAGGGGTTTTATGGCTACACCTTC | TRBJ1-2 | . | TRBD1 | TRBV29-1
CASSLEGTGGTNEKLFF | TGTGCCAGCAGCTTAGAAGGGACAGGGGGCACTAATGAAAAACTGTTTTTT | TRBJ1-4 | . | TRBD1 | TRBV13
CASSFSLGYGYTF | TGTGCCAGCAGCTTCTCTCTCGGGTATGGCTACACCTTC | TRBJ1-2 | . | . | TRBV5-6
CASSVVAQGAGETQYF | TGTGCCAGCAGCGTAGTCGCACAGGGGGCGGGAGAGACCCAGTACTTC | TRBJ2-5 | . | TRBD1 | TRBV9
CASSERLAGGGSSYNEQFF | TGTGCCAGCAGTGAGAGACTAGCGGGGGGCGGGTCCTCCTACAATGAGCAGTTCTTC | TRBJ2-1 | . | TRBD2 | TRBV2
CASSASLTSGIPDTQYF | TGTGCCAGCAGCGCCTCCCTGACTAGCGGGATTCCAGATACGCAGTATTTT | TRBJ2-3 | few | TRBD2 | TRBV9
CASSQVSDNYGYTF | TGCGCCAGCAGCCAAGTGTCAGATAACTATGGCTACACCTTC | TRBJ1-2 | . | . | TRBV4-3
CSVVGGPNYGYTF | TGCAGCGTTGTAGGGGGCCCTAACTATGGCTACACCTTC | TRBJ1-2 | . | TRBD1 | TRBV29-1
CASTDSGSTDTQYF | TGTGCCAGCACTGATAGCGGGAGCACAGATACGCAGTATTTT | TRBJ2-3 | . | TRBD2 | TRBV5-6
CASSIGRASYEQYF | TGTGCCAGTAGTATAGGCAGGGCATCCTACGAGCAGTACTTC | TRBJ2-7 | . | . | TRBV19
CASSPTSGGDNEQFF | TGTGCCAGCAGCCCCACTAGCGGGGGGGACAATGAGCAGTTCTTC | TRBJ2-1 | . | TRBD2 | TRBV9
CASSYSVETGDNEQFF | TGTGCCAGCAGTTACTCGGTTGAGACAGGGGACAATGAGCAGTTCTTC | TRBJ2-1 | . | TRBD1 | TRBV6-2/TRBV6-3
CASSQAGGAFNEQFF | TGCGCCAGCAGCCAAGCCGGGGGGGCTTTCAATGAGCAGTTCTTC | TRBJ2-1 | . | TRBD2 | TRBV4-3
CASSQGVNYGYTF | TGTGCCAGCAGCCAGGGTGTAAACTATGGCTACACCTTC | TRBJ1-2 | . | . | TRBV5-4
CASSSRGMNTEAFF | TGTGCCAGCAGCTCCCGGGGGATGAACACTGAAGCTTTCTTT | TRBJ1-1 | . | . | TRBV5-4
CASEGQGFRYGYTF | TGTGCCAGCGAGGGACAGGGTTTTCGCTATGGCTACACCTTC | TRBJ1-2 | . | TRBD1 | TRBV6-5
CASSQQTGVDGYTF | TGTGCCAGCAGCCAACAGACAGGGGTAGATGGCTACACCTTC | TRBJ1-2 | . | TRBD1 | TRBV3-1/TRBV3-2
CASSDSPGGGAGYTF | TGTGCCAGCAGTGATTCCCCGGGGGGGGGTGCTGGCTACACCTTC | TRBJ1-2 | once | . | TRBV6-1
CASSLRSGGNTGELFF | TGTGCCAGCAGCTTAAGGAGCGGGGGGAACACCGGGGAGCTGTTTTTT | TRBJ2-2 | . | TRBD2 | TRBV11-2
CASSQDTGVGTGELFF | TGTGCCAGCAGCCAAGATACAGGGGTGGGCACCGGGGAGCTGTTTTTT | TRBJ2-2 | . | TRBD1 | TRBV3-1/TRBV3-2
CASSIAPGQTYEQYF | TGTGCCAGTAGTATAGCACCGGGACAAACCTACGAGCAGTACTTC | TRBJ2-7 | . | . | TRBV19
CASSQAGTSPGELFF | TGCGCCAGCAGCCAAGCTGGGACTAGTCCCGGGGAGCTGTTTTTT | TRBJ2-2 | . | TRBD2 | TRBV4-3
CAISQGASYEQYF | TGTGCCATCTCGCAGGGGGCTTCCTACGAGCAGTACTTC | TRBJ2-7 | . | TRBD1 | TRBV10-3
CASRDRETDTQYF | TGCGCCAGCAGGGACAGGGAAACAGATACGCAGTATTTT | TRBJ2-3 | . | TRBD1 | TRBV4-3
CAWSWGESNQPQHF | TGTGCCTGGAGCTGGGGGGAAAGCAATCAGCCCCAGCATTTT | TRBJ1-5 | . | . | TRBV30
CASGGGRGTNEKLFF | TGTGCCAGCGGAGGGGGCCGGGGAACTAATGAAAAACTGTTTTTT | TRBJ1-4 | . | TRBD1 | TRBV2
CASSFGAGISYEQYF | TGTGCCAGCAGCTTTGGAGCGGGGATCTCCTACGAGCAGTACTTC | TRBJ2-7 | . | TRBD2 | TRBV11-2
CASSWTTGVGTEAFF | TGTGCCAGCAGTTGGACCACAGGGGTGGGCACTGAAGCTTTCTTT | TRBJ1-1 | . | TRBD1 | TRBV25-1
CASTNRGGTEAFF | TGTGCCAGTACTAATAGGGGGGGCACTGAAGCTTTCTTT | TRBJ1-1 | . | . | TRBV19
CASSLGARTEAFF | TGTGCCAGCAGCTTAGGCGCACGCACTGAAGCTTTCTTT | TRBJ1-1 | few | . | TRBV11-2
CASPFGQGPYEQYF | TGTGCCAGCCCATTTGGACAGGGTCCATACGAGCAGTACTTC | TRBJ2-7 | . | TRBD1 | TRBV6-6
CASSVESTGVAGYTF | TGTGCCAGCAGCGTAGAATCGACAGGGGTGGCTGGCTACACCTTC | TRBJ1-2 | once | TRBD1 | TRBV9
CASSRMTGTEAFF | TGTGCCAGCAGCCGCATGACAGGCACTGAAGCTTTCTTT | TRBJ1-1 | . | . | TRBV12-3/TRBV12-4
CASSQERPGQGIYEQYF | TGTGCCAGCAGCCAAGAGAGGCCCGGACAGGGGATCTACGAGCAGTACTTC | TRBJ2-7 | few | TRBD1 | TRBV4-2
CASSRLAGVQETQYF | TGTGCCAGCAGTCGCCTAGCGGGAGTCCAAGAGACCCAGTACTTC | TRBJ2-5 | . | TRBD2 | TRBV3-1/TRBV3-2
CASSFRGNTIYF | TGTGCCAGCAGCTTTCGGGGAAACACCATATATTTT | TRBJ1-3 | few | . | TRBV7-8
CASSPDGVYSNQPQHF | TGTGCCAGCTCACCAGACGGAGTATATAGCAATCAGCCCCAGCATTTT | TRBJ1-5 | . | . | TRBV18
CASSRTESGNTIYF | TGTGCCAGCAGCCGCACAGAATCTGGAAACACCATATATTTT | TRBJ1-3 | . | . | TRBV7-6
CASSIRGHPPNTGELFF | TGTGCCAGTAGTATAAGGGGACACCCTCCGAACACCGGGGAGCTGTTTTTT | TRBJ2-2 | . | . | TRBV19
CASSLGGHNSPLHF | TGCGCCAGCAGCTTGGGGGGCCATAATTCACCCCTCCACTTT | TRBJ1-6 | . | . | TRBV5-1
CASSLGRGVLTQYF | TGTGCCAGCAGCTTAGGGCGGGGGGTCCTTACGCAGTATTTT | TRBJ2-3 | . | TRBD2 | TRBV11-3
CASSLSLDGGYGYTF | TGTGCCAGCAGCTTGTCCCTCGACGGAGGCTATGGCTACACCTTC | TRBJ1-2 | . | . | TRBV7-9